The present T cell receptor beta chain was sequenced within a study of T cells after yellow fever vaccination. Overall study findings and caveats: In FACS-sorted repertoires, abundant clonotypes from the bulk population could appear as contaminants. A weaker secondary response peaked on day 5, the primary on day 15.

Template switching by 5'RACE produced TCR cDNA, adding a universal primer site and UMIs. MiXCR was run by TCRdb on the 5' RACE reads, yielding one entry per CDR3 protein. The sample shows about 550,000 distinct CDR3 sequences, roughly a fifth of them seen only once. As concerns this clonotype: What it binds is not known.

Trimming removed 7 bases from V and 7 bases from J, with 20 bases in between. CDR1 is MNHEY and CDR2 is SVGEGT in the germline V gene. The CDR3 runs to 14 residues. Sequenced here: PBMCs, sampled 15 days after the yellow fever booster vaccination. The receptor was derived from a man aged 25 to 45 who received the YFV17D yellow fever vaccine. The chain couples TRBV6-2 or TRBV6-3 to TRBJ2-7; D assignment may be TRBD1 or TRBD2 (6 bases each). CDR3 sequence: CASKITGGLSEQYF. The CDR3 DNA sequence: TGTGCCAGCAAAATCACCGGGGGCCTGAGTGAGCAGTACTTC.